The 32 T cell receptor beta chains reported below all come from one sample, sequenced in a study of preoperative IRX-2 immunotherapy in early breast cancer (dated by TCRdb to between 2018 and 2020). The method behind the library was the immunoSEQ multiplex PCR assay. TCRdb obtained this table from immuneACCESS and retained in-frame rearrangements with V and J assigned. These tables miss some clones; where compared with another copy, unresolved V genes account for less than half of the shortfall, and the remainder is unexplained. For this sample there are about 23,000 clones; 75% to 90% appear just once. The ten largest account for 9% of the sample. The sample's treatment or condition label, in plain terms: preoperative locoregional IRX-2 cytokine immunotherapy. Sequenced here: tumor tissue, sampled after IRX-2 immunotherapy. The receptor source for this set is a human donor with breast cancer.

The rearrangement joins TRBV27 to TRBJ1-3; TRBD1 might be the D (6 bases). This CDR3 region has 13 residues. Deletions cut 7 bases from V and 3 bases from J, with 10 bases between. The germline gives CDR1 MNHEY, CDR2 SMNVEV (reference sequence). Written as DNA, the CDR3 is TGTGCCAGCATGAGGGGGGGTGGAAACACCATATATTTT. Protein product: CASMRGGGNTIYF.

The J gene is TRBJ2-7, the V gene TRBV7-2; TRBD1 might be the D (8 bases). Trimming removed 1 base from V and 2 bases from J, with 15 bases in between. This CDR3 contains 16 residues. The germline CDR1 and CDR2 sequences are SGHTA and FQGNSA. The CDR3, as DNA: TGTGCCAGCAGCTTAGGGGGGGGACAGGCTGCCTACGAGCAGTACTTC. Encoded protein: CASSLGGGQAAYEQYF.

A single count supports this clone. The gene calls are TRBV6-5 and TRBJ2-7, with 9 bases aligning to TRBD1. The V and J ends lost 6 bases and 4 bases, in that order; junction bases with no gene match: 7. Per germline, CDR1 MNHEY and CDR2 SVGAGI. The CDR3 loop spans 14 amino acids. The chain's CDR3 is CASRGQGNEYEQYF. As DNA, the CDR3 is TGTGCCAGCAGAGGACAGGGGAACGAGTACGAGCAGTACTTC.

The chain uses TRBV6-5 and TRBJ1-1; D uncertain. The V gene's germline CDR1 is MNHEY and CDR2 SVGAGI. There are 14 residues in the CDR3. The V end was cut by 5 bases, the J end by 1 base, with 11 bases between. The CDR3 region has the DNA TGTGCCAGCAGTCCGGTCAGTCGGAACACTGAAGCTTTCTTT. Protein: CASSPVSRNTEAFF.

The CDR3: CATSPTLAVLAYNEQFF. CDR3 bases: TGTGCCACCAGCCCAACTCTAGCGGTGCTGGCCTACAATGAGCAGTTCTTC. The V call is TRBV15, the J call TRBJ2-1; TRBD2 matches 7 bases. Germline values: CDR1 LNHNV, CDR2 YYDKDF (reference sequence). V trimming: 5 bases; J trimming: 2 bases; junction bases outside the gene matches: 12. The length of the CDR3 is 17 residues.

The chain employs TRBV5-1 and TRBJ1-2; 8 positions match TRBD1. Trimming took 8 bases from V and 4 from J; bases not matched to a gene: 10. The germline V gene has CDR1 SGHRS and CDR2 YFSETQ. This CDR3 is 14 amino acids long. Here the CDR3 DNA reads TGCGCCAGTTCGGGACAGGCGGCTTCCTATGGCTACACCTTC. The encoded protein is CASSGQAASYGYTF.

The chain uses TRBV5-1 and TRBJ2-3; D unresolved. The CDR3 covers 14 residues. Trimming removed 1 base from V and 5 bases from J, with 11 bases in between. The V gene's germline CDR1 is SGHRS and CDR2 YFSETQ. The DNA for the CDR3 is TGCGCCAGCAGCTTGATCACATCAGAAGATACGCAGTATTTT. Protein: CASSLITSEDTQYF.

This chain connects TRBV7-2 to TRBJ2-1; D call uncertain. V lost 5 bases, J lost 5 bases, and 10 bases lay in between. Germline V lookup: CDR1 SGHTA, CDR2 FQGNSA. The CDR3 totals 13 residues. The CDR3 coding sequence is TGTGCCAGCAGCCCGTGGGTAGACAATGAGCAGTTCTTC. It codes for CASSPWVDNEQFF.

This clone was recorded a few times. The chain joins TRBV7-9 to TRBJ2-7; 7 nucleotides match TRBD1. J was trimmed by 1 base and V by 7 bases; bases with no gene match: 10. Per germline, CDR1 SEHNR and CDR2 FQNEAQ (reference sequence). CDR3 length: 15 amino acids. The CDR3: CASTPRGKGSYEQYF. The CDR3 DNA follows: TGTGCCAGCACCCCCAGGGGGAAGGGGTCCTACGAGCAGTACTTC.

The chain recombines TRBV28 with TRBJ1-5, with TRBD1 as a possible D gene (5 bases). V was clipped by 7 bases and J by 1 base, with 14 bases between them. This CDR3 contains 15 residues. Germline CDR1 is MDHEN and CDR2 is SYDVKM. The CDR3 spells CASTPLGGSNQPQHF. CDR3 bases: TGTGCCAGCACCCCGCTCGGGGGGAGCAATCAGCCCCAGCATTTT.

The rearrangement joins TRBV11-3 to TRBJ1-3; weak D call: TRBD1 (5 bases). The germline V and J ends were trimmed by 5 bases and 3 bases, with 14 bases remaining between them. The V gene's germline CDR1 is SGHNT and CDR2 YENEEA. This CDR3 region has 15 residues. The CDR3 DNA follows: TGTGCCAGCAGCCCAGAAACGGGGGATGGAAACACCATATATTTT. Translating it yields CASSPETGDGNTIYF.

The chain recombines TRBV28 with TRBJ2-2; the match to TRBD2 covers 13 bases. V lost 8 bases and J lost 7; bases outside the gene matches: 13. Germline-derived CDR1 and CDR2 are MDHEN and SYDVKM. The CDR3 has 17 amino acids. The CDR3 reads CASGELPGLAGYGELFF. CDR3 sequence (DNA): TGTGCCAGCGGGGAATTGCCGGGACTAGCGGGATACGGGGAGCTGTTTTTT. Full variable domain (rest looked up from reference TRBV28 and TRBJ2-2): DVKVTQSSRYLVKRTGEKVFLECVQDMDHENMFWYRQDPGLGLRLIYFSYDVKMKEKGDIPEGYSVSREKKERFSLILESASTNQTSMYLCASGELPGLAGYGELFFGEGSRLTVL.

The V call is TRBV11-2, the J call TRBJ1-2; D remains ambiguous. Trimming cost V 0 bases and J 2 bases, with 1 base left between them. The CDR3 loop spans 12 amino acids. In germline, CDR1 is SGHAT, CDR2 FQNNGV. CDR3 coding DNA: TGTGCCAGCAGCTTAGAAAACTATGGCTACACCTTC. Translation gives CASSLENYGYTF.

The rearrangement links TRBV28 to TRBJ2-5; a weak D match, TRBD2 (7 bases). The J call could be wrong; TRBJ2-7 is a better fit for the DNA end. The germline V gene encodes CDR1 MDHEN and CDR2 SYDVKM. The CDR3 covers 15 residues. This CDR3 reads CASSPVGGLTYEQYF. The CDR3 nucleotides are TGTGCCAGCAGCCCCGTAGGGGGACTAACCTACGAGCAGTACTTC.

The V gene is TRBV5-1, the J gene TRBJ2-7; D gene uncertain. The V end lost 1 base, the J end lost 4 bases, and 15 bases lay between the germline ends. CDR1 is SGHRS and CDR2 is YFSETQ in the germline V gene. The CDR3 loop spans 15 amino acids. CDR3 DNA: TGCGCCAGCAGCTTGTCCTATATGCCAGAATACGAGCAGTACTTC. The encoded protein is CASSLSYMPEYEQYF.

This chain connects TRBV7-9 to TRBJ1-2, with a possible D match to TRBD1 (6 bases). CDR3 length: 14 residues. V was pared by 5 bases and J by 7 bases, with 17 bases between. Germline V gene data show CDR1 as SEHNR and CDR2 as FQNEAQ (reference sequence). CDR3 coding DNA: TGTGCCAGCAGCACGGACACCCCCAGGGGTGGCTACACCTTC. Its translation is CASSTDTPRGGYTF.

This rearrangement joins TRBV11-2 to TRBJ2-2, with D maybe TRBD2 (5 bases). The CDR3 sequence is 15 residues long. Germline CDR1 SGHAT, CDR2 FQNNGV. The germline V and J ends were trimmed by 0 bases and 4 bases, with 9 bases remaining between them. The CDR3 is CASSLEGGGTGELFF. CDR3 in DNA: TGTGCCAGCAGCTTAGAGGGTGGAGGCACCGGGGAGCTGTTTTTT.

The table lists this clone with a few counts. The rearrangement uses TRBV10-3 and TRBJ1-4; 9 bases map to TRBD1. V shed 4 bases and J 6 bases; nucleotides not matched to a gene: 3. This CDR3 is 14 amino acids long. Germline V gives CDR1 ENHRY, CDR2 SYGVKD. This CDR3 is CAISAGTGYEKLFF. CDR3 nucleotide sequence: TGTGCCATCAGTGCCGGGACAGGGTATGAAAAACTGTTTTTT.

The chain combines TRBV4-1 with TRBJ1-5; no clear D. Trimming shortened V by 0 bases and J by 6 bases, and 15 bases separated the two germline ends. The CDR3 is made up of 16 amino acids. Germline assignment: CDR1 MGHRA and CDR2 YSYEKL. The CDR3 region is CASSQDGASGIQPQHF. The CDR3 DNA is TGCGCCAGCAGCCAAGATGGAGCGAGCGGAATTCAGCCCCAGCATTTT.

V and J are TRBV5-4 and TRBJ2-5, with 7 bases identical to TRBD1. Germline V gene sequence: CDR1 SGHNT, CDR2 YYREEE (reference sequence). V shed 6 bases, J shed 3 bases, and the junction held 11 bases outside the gene matches. This CDR3 is 15 amino acids long. CDR3: CASTLRQGREETQYF. CDR3 coding DNA: TGTGCCAGCACCCTCCGACAGGGTAGAGAAGAGACCCAGTACTTC.

This clone was seen just once. The same CDR3 arises from other DNA sequences in this sample as well. V and J are TRBV5-1 and TRBJ2-7; possibly TRBD1 for D (6 bases). V was clipped by 4 bases and J by 3 bases, with 8 bases between them. CDR3 length: 12 amino acids. CDR1 is SGHRS and CDR2 is YFSETQ in the germline V gene. CDR3 protein: CASSLGGYEQYF. In DNA, the CDR3 is TGCGCCAGCAGCCTAGGGGGCTACGAGCAGTACTTC.

The gene calls are TRBV5-1 and TRBJ2-1; a possible D gene is TRBD1 (5 bases). Looked up from germline, CDR1 is SGHRS and CDR2 is YFSETQ. The CDR3 covers 15 residues. V lost 0 bases to trimming and J lost 7 bases, with 14 bases between them. The CDR3 region is CASSLEGRVANEQFF. In DNA, the CDR3 is TGCGCCAGCAGCTTGGAGGGCAGGGTAGCAAATGAGCAGTTCTTC.

The chain combines TRBV15 with TRBJ1-5; D possibly corresponds to TRBD1 (6 bases). CDR3 length: 13 amino acids. Between the trimmed V and J ends, which lost 3 bases and 7 bases, there was a span of 10 bases. Germline V gives CDR1 LNHNV, CDR2 YYDKDF (reference sequence). CDR3 in DNA: TGTGCCACCAGCAGTAAGGGGGAACAGCCCCAGCATTTT. Protein product: CATSSKGEQPQHF. Full variable domain (rest looked up from reference TRBV15 and TRBJ1-5): DAMVIQNPRYQVTQFGKPVTLSCSQTLNHNVMYWYQQKSSQAPKLLFHYYDKDFNNEADTPDNFQSRRPNTSFCFLDIRSPGLGDTAMYLCATSSKGEQPQHFGDGTRLSIL.

The chain employs TRBV5-1 and TRBJ2-1; 8 bases agree with TRBD1. CDR3 length: 13 amino acids. Germline CDR1 reads SGHRS; CDR2 reads YFSETQ. V lost 5 bases to trimming and J lost 5 bases; unmatched junction nucleotides: 3. The CDR3 is CASSQGANNEQFF. CDR3 sequence (DNA): TGCGCCAGCAGTCAGGGGGCGAACAATGAGCAGTTCTTC.

The chain has TRBV28 and TRBJ2-5; no reliable D call. Germline V gives CDR1 MDHEN, CDR2 SYDVKM. V was cut by 6 bases and J by 4 bases, with 12 bases left in between. This CDR3 is built from 13 residues. CDR3 nucleotides: TGTGCCAGCAGGGGGTTGGTTGCAGAGACCCAGTACTTC. Its translation: CASRGLVAETQYF.

V gene TRBV5-1 combines with J gene TRBJ2-1, with 7 nucleotides matching TRBD1. This CDR3 has 16 residues. V dropped 2 bases and J dropped 1; count of bases not matched to a gene: 6. From germline, CDR1 is SGHRS and CDR2 YFSETQ. The CDR3 loop reads CASSFLGGESYNEQFF. The DNA of the CDR3 is TGCGCCAGCAGCTTTTTAGGGGGCGAGTCCTACAATGAGCAGTTCTTC.

The chain employs TRBV5-4 and TRBJ2-1; tentative D call: TRBD2 (5 bases). The CDR3 covers 16 residues. With 1 base removed from V and 8 bases from J, the gap between germline ends came to 19 bases. Germline CDR1 SGHNT, CDR2 YYREEE (reference sequence). The CDR3 sequence is CASSLFLMPPRDEQFF. The CDR3 region has the DNA TGTGCCAGCAGCTTGTTCCTTATGCCGCCGAGGGATGAGCAGTTCTTC.

The gene calls are TRBV13 and TRBJ2-5; D is possibly TRBD1 or TRBD2 (5 bases each). With 5 bases removed from V and 5 bases from J, the gap between germline ends came to 15 bases. This CDR3 comprises 14 residues. Per germline, CDR1 PRHDT and CDR2 FYEKMQ (reference sequence). CDR3 in DNA: TGTGCCAGCAGCCCCCCATCAGGGACGGAGACCCAGTACTTC. Protein product: CASSPPSGTETQYF.

The count of this clone is one. This chain links TRBV5-1 with TRBJ1-3; 8 positions match TRBD1. The CDR3 is 14 residues long. Germline lookup yields CDR1 SGHRS and CDR2 YFSETQ. J was trimmed by 2 bases and V by 3 bases; bases with no gene match: 1. CDR3 DNA: TGCGCCAGCAGCTCACAGGGGGCTGGAAACACCATATATTTT. It yields the protein CASSSQGAGNTIYF.

In its sample, this clone was seen a few times. This chain connects TRBV2 to TRBJ2-5; tentative D call: TRBD2 (6 bases). V was trimmed by 6 bases and J by 1 base, leaving 12 bases between them. Germline V CDR1 and CDR2: SNHLY, FYNNEI. The CDR3 is 14 amino acids. CDR3 sequence (DNA): TGTGCCAGCAGAAGGGGACTGTTCCAAGAGACCCAGTACTTC. Amino acid sequence: CASRRGLFQETQYF.

The chain employs TRBV10-1 and TRBJ2-2, with D possibly matching TRBD1 (5 bases). CDR3 length: 13 amino acids. CDR1 is WNHNN, CDR2 SYGVQD, per germline (reference sequence). The V gene lost 6 bases and the J gene lost 4 bases, with 9 bases spanning the gap. The CDR3 region is CASSGHLTGELFF. In nucleotides, the CDR3 is TGCGCCAGCAGCGGACATCTCACCGGGGAGCTGTTTTTT.

The chain's CDR3 is CASSQGTAGLAATRSSYEQYF. The DNA for the CDR3 is TGCGCCAGCAGCCAAGGGACCGCGGGACTAGCGGCCACTAGGAGCTCCTACGAGCAGTACTTC. This sequence joins TRBV5-1 and TRBJ2-7; 11 positions match TRBD2. V shed 4 bases and J 0 bases; nucleotides not matched to a gene: 21. CDR3 length: 21 residues. Germline V CDR1 and CDR2: SGHRS, YFSETQ.